This entry is about one TCR beta chain. The sample belongs to a study of OX40 agonist ivuxolimab in advanced cancers. Sequencing was performed with immunoSEQ multiplex PCR; in TCRdb, only in-frame clones are kept and a portion is missing. The table shows 15,000 to 20,000 clones, with around 87% occurring only once. Researchers took blood at baseline, on cycle 4 day 1, and on cycle 7 day 1. The sequence was obtained from an adult with an advanced solid tumor such as melanoma, head and neck, liver or kidney cancer. The input for sequencing was CD4+ or CD8+ T cells sorted from blood, taken in a trial of the OX40 agonist ivuxolimab.

As DNA, the CDR3 is TGTGCCAGCAGCTTTGGGGACTTTGAGCAGTTCTTC. Residues: CASSFGDFEQFF. The chain links TRBV5-4 to TRBJ2-1; a weak D match, TRBD2 (6 bases). Germline values: CDR1 SGHNT, CDR2 YYREEE (reference sequence). This CDR3 has 12 amino acids. V dropped 2 bases and J dropped 9 bases, with 9 bases sitting between them.